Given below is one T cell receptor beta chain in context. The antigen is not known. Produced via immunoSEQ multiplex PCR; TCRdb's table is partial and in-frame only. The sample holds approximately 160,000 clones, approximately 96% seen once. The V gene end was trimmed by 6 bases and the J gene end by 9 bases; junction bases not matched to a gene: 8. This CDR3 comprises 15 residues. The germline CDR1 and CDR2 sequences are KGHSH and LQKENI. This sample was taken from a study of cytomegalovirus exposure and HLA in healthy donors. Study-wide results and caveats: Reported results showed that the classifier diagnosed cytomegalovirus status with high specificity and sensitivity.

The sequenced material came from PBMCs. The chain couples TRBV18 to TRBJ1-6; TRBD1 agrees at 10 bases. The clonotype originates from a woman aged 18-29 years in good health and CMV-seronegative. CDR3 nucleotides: TGTGCCAGCTCCCCGACAGGGGGCTCGGTTTCACCCCTCCACTTT. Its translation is CASSPTGGSVSPLHF.